These 23 T cell receptor beta chains originate from one sample sequenced in a study of T cells in Graves' hyperthyroidism and ophthalmopathy. There were TCR beta CDR3 regions amplified from RNA transcripts. First-round RT-PCR of the TCR CDR3 relied on the HTBI primer set. TCRdb fed the multiplex PCR reads into MiXCR, producing one record per CDR3 protein. The sample contains some 350,000 distinct CDR3 sequences, around a sixth of which appear only once. Sequenced: blood. The source is a woman in her late teens or twenties with Graves' hyperthyroidism that later progressed to Graves' ophthalmopathy.

A remark on this clonotype: It may be a read error: a sequence one base away is much more abundant. This chain uses TRBV27 with TRBJ2-1; D not resolved. Germline V gene lookup returns CDR1 MNHEY and CDR2 SMNVEV (reference sequence). The V gene lost 8 bases and the J gene lost 8 bases, with 25 bases spanning the gap. This CDR3 is built from 16 residues. The CDR3 DNA reads TGTGCCAGCGCACCGCGTGGGGTGCTCGACCCTGATGAGCAGTTCTTC. This gives the protein CASAPRGVLDPDEQFF.

The gene calls are TRBV5-4 and TRBJ2-6; a possible D gene is TRBD2 (5 bases). This CDR3 spans 15 amino acids. V was clipped by 4 bases and J by 4 bases, with 12 bases between them. Germline CDR1 reads SGHNT; CDR2 reads YYREEE (reference sequence). CDR3 protein: CASSLRSGGANVLTF. The CDR3 DNA sequence: TGTGCCAGCAGCCTGAGGTCGGGGGGGGCCAACGTCCTGACTTTC.

This rearrangement joins TRBV10-3 to TRBJ1-1; maybe TRBD1 (6 bases). This CDR3 is 15 amino acids long. V was pared by 0 bases and J by 6 bases, with 14 bases between. CDR1 ENHRY and CDR2 SYGVKD come from the germline V gene. CDR3 sequence reads: CAISESGTMAAEAFF. The CDR3 nucleotides read TGTGCCATCAGTGAGTCAGGGACAATGGCCGCTGAAGCTTTCTTT.

The chain carries TRBV14 and TRBJ2-2; D not resolved. There are 14 residues in the CDR3. Germline assignment: CDR1 SGHDN and CDR2 FVKESK. Trimming stripped 1 base from V and 2 bases from J, with 5 bases between. The chain's CDR3 is CASSQARNTGELFF. CDR3 coding DNA: TGTGCCAGCAGCCAAGCCCGCAACACCGGGGAGCTGTTTTTT. The variable domain in full, completed from reference TRBV14 and TRBJ2-2, reads EAGVTQFPSHSVIEKGQTVTLRCDPISGHDNLYWYRRVMGKEIKFLLHFVKESKQDESGMPNNRFLAERTGGTYSTLKVQPAELEDSGVYFCASSQARNTGELFFGEGSRLTVL.

The rearrangement links TRBV12-5 to TRBJ2-3, with D possibly matching TRBD2 (6 bases). Deletions cut 3 bases from V and 1 base from J, with 17 bases between. Germline V gene data show CDR1 as LGHNT and CDR2 as FRNRAP. This CDR3 contains 17 residues. This CDR3 is CASGFGLEERGTDTQYF. Here the CDR3 DNA reads TGTGCTAGTGGTTTCGGTCTCGAGGAGCGGGGCACAGATACGCAGTATTTT.

This chain joins TRBV10-3 and TRBJ2-2, with TRBD2 matching over 13 bases. V shed 3 bases, J shed 7 bases, and the junction held 5 bases outside the gene matches. The CDR3 runs 16 residues. Per the germline V gene, CDR1 is ENHRY and CDR2 is SYGVKD. The CDR3: CAISEFGTSGVGELFF. The CDR3, as DNA: TGTGCCATCAGTGAATTCGGGACTAGCGGGGTCGGGGAGCTGTTTTTT.

This clonotype appeared many times. In DNA, the CDR3 is TGCAGTGCTAGAGATTATCGGGGGGGGGACGAGCAGTACTTC. Protein sequence: CSARDYRGGDEQYF. V and J are TRBV20-1 and TRBJ2-7; 8 bases map to TRBD2. Germline assignment: CDR1 DFQATT and CDR2 SNEGSKA (reference sequence). The CDR3 contains 14 residues. J was trimmed by 5 bases and V by 0 bases; bases with no gene match: 6.

In regard to this clonotype: Possible read error: a much larger clone is one base away. The gene calls are TRBV5-6 and TRBJ1-2; D ambiguous. Germline assignment: CDR1 SGHDT and CDR2 YYEEEE. The CDR3 totals 12 residues. CDR3 nucleotide sequence: TGTGCCAGCAGCGCTAGCGGCCCTGGCTGCACCTTC. This encodes CASSASGPGCTF.

In its sample, this clonotype was seen many times. The chain employs TRBV30 and TRBJ1-1; maybe TRBD1 (5 bases). Germline CDR1 GTSNPN, CDR2 SVGIG (reference sequence). Trimming removed 0 bases at V and 8 bases at J, with 13 bases between. The CDR3 contains 13 residues. CDR3 bases: TGTGCCTGGAGTGTAGGGCAGGGAAAGGAAGCTTTCTTT. This gives the protein CAWSVGQGKEAFF.

The chain couples TRBV30 to TRBJ2-3, with 12 bases fitting TRBD2. The CDR3 extends over 19 amino acids. Germline CDR1 and CDR2: GTSNPN and SVGIG (reference sequence). With 0 bases clipped from V and 2 bases from J, the junction kept 12 bases outside the gene matches. The CDR3 sequence: CAWSVVGLAGGPITDTQYF. In nucleotides, the CDR3 is TGTGCCTGGAGTGTAGTGGGGCTAGCGGGAGGGCCAATCACAGATACGCAGTATTTT.

Concerning this clonotype itself: One base away lies a much larger clone, so this may be a sequencing read error. J is TRBJ2-3 and V is TRBV28; the D is unclear. V lost 6 bases and J 5 bases, leaving 12 bases between the germline ends. CDR1 and CDR2 (germline): MDHEN, SYDVKM. The CDR3 totals 13 residues. CDR3 region: CASRAAAGDTQYF. The DNA for the CDR3 is TGTGCCAGCAGGGCCGCCGCCGGAGATACGCAGTATTTT. The complete variable domain, with remaining parts taken from reference TRBV28 and TRBJ2-3, reads DVKVTQSSRYLVKRTGEKVFLECVQDMDHENMFWYRQDPGLGLRLIYFSYDVKMKEKGDIPEGYSVSREKKERFSLILESASTNQTSMYLCASRAAAGDTQYFGPGTRLTVL.

This clonotype was observed at least ten times. V is TRBV28 and J is TRBJ2-7; D not resolved. Trimming took off 2 bases at V and 9 bases at J, with 14 bases between the two ends. Looked up from germline, CDR1 is MDHEN and CDR2 is SYDVKM. The CDR3 is made up of 13 amino acids. The CDR3, as DNA: TGTGCCAGCAGTTTACCTGATGTACGAGGGCAGTACTTC. It encodes CASSLPDVRGQYF.

DNA for the CDR3: TGCAGCGTTGGCAGGTTGAACACTGAAGCTTTCTTT. Translated, it gives CSVGRLNTEAFF. This chain links TRBV29-1 with TRBJ1-1; D unresolved. CDR3 size: 12 residues. The V gene's germline CDR1 is SQVTM and CDR2 ANQGSEA. V dropped 4 bases and J dropped 0 bases, with 6 bases sitting between them.

The sample holds many counts of this clonotype. This chain's CDR3 is CAWREGQIEAFF. The CDR3 bases are TGTGCCTGGAGGGAGGGACAGATCGAAGCTTTCTTT. This rearrangement joins TRBV30 to TRBJ1-1; 7 bases agree with TRBD1. Unmatched junction bases numbered 6, after V lost 3 bases and J lost 8 bases. CDR1 and CDR2 (germline): GTSNPN, SVGIG (reference sequence). The CDR3 has 12 residues.

Ten or more counts support this clonotype. The genes are TRBV11-2 and TRBJ2-7, with 12 bases aligning to TRBD2. The CDR3 length is 20 residues. V was clipped by 5 bases and J by 6 bases; unmatched bases: 23. The germline gives CDR1 SGHAT, CDR2 FQNNGV. The CDR3 DNA reads TGTGCCAGCAGCCCGACCCTAGCGGGAGGGCCGGATCAACTACCTCTCGAGCAGTACTTC. Translating gives CASSPTLAGGPDQLPLEQYF.

This clonotype was counted only a few times. This rearrangement joins TRBV5-4 to TRBJ2-7; D may be TRBD2 (5 bases). The CDR3 has 13 amino acids. CDR1 is SGHNT, CDR2 YYREEE, per germline (reference sequence). V was pared by 1 base and J by 6 bases, with 11 bases between. The CDR3 DNA reads as TGTGCCAGCAGCTTGTGGGGAAGCGGCGAGCAGTACTTC. Translated, it gives CASSLWGSGEQYF.

In its sample, this clonotype was seen many times. The V gene is TRBV5-5, the J gene TRBJ2-1; 10 bases match TRBD2. Looked up from germline, CDR1 is SGHKS and CDR2 is YYEKEE (reference sequence). This CDR3 is 15 amino acids long. V was clipped by 4 bases and J by 6 bases; unmatched bases: 7. For the CDR3, the DNA is TGTGCCAGCAGCCCTTTAGCGGGAGGAGGCAATGAGCAGTTCTTC. This gives the protein CASSPLAGGGNEQFF.

This clonotype was picked up many times. The chain joins TRBV27 to TRBJ1-5, with D perhaps TRBD1 (5 bases). The CDR3 runs 15 residues. In germline, CDR1 is MNHEY, CDR2 SMNVEV (reference sequence). V lost 6 bases and J lost 7, with 19 bases in between. Here the CDR3 DNA reads TGTGCCAGCAGCAAATACGCTACAGGTAGACAGCCCCAGCATTTT. Translating it yields CASSKYATGRQPQHF.

This clonotype was seen many times. V gene TRBV27 combines with J gene TRBJ1-2; the D is unclear. The CDR3 runs to 14 residues. Trimming took off 3 bases at V and 0 bases at J, with 8 bases between the two ends. Germline CDR1 is MNHEY and CDR2 is SMNVEV (reference sequence). CDR3 amino acids: CASSFARTNYGYTF. For the CDR3, the DNA is TGTGCCAGCAGTTTTGCCCGAACTAACTATGGCTACACCTTC.

In this sample, this clonotype turned up many times. The chain carries TRBV28 and TRBJ2-7; D is uncertain. This CDR3 has 11 residues. Germline lookup yields CDR1 MDHEN and CDR2 SYDVKM. V was trimmed by 6 bases and J by 5 bases, leaving 8 bases between them. CDR3: CASSIIHEQYF. CDR3 in DNA: TGTGCCAGCAGCATCATCCACGAGCAGTACTTC.

In this sample, this clonotype turned up a few times. The chain carries TRBV6-4 and TRBJ1-5; D unresolved. Germline CDR1 reads MRHNA; CDR2 reads SNTAGT. CDR3 length equals 15 residues. V gave up 10 bases and J gave up 2 bases, with 18 bases separating them. This chain's CDR3 is CATHPDGVGNQPQHF. The CDR3 bases are TGTGCCACGCACCCCGACGGGGTCGGCAATCAGCCCCAGCATTTT.

The J gene is TRBJ1-5, the V gene TRBV19, with a tentative D call TRBD1 (6 bases). Germline V gives CDR1 LNHDA, CDR2 SQIVND (reference sequence). Trimming removed 6 bases from V and 7 bases from J, with 13 bases in between. The CDR3 loop spans 13 amino acids. The CDR3 protein is CASSLTGWQPQHF. CDR3 in DNA: TGTGCCAGTAGCCTAACAGGGTGGCAGCCCCAGCATTTT.

The chain has TRBV7-2 and TRBJ2-1, with TRBD2 matching over 12 bases. The germline V gene has CDR1 SGHTA and CDR2 FQGNSA. This CDR3 spans 18 amino acids. The trim removed 3 bases at V and 0 bases at J, leaving 6 bases unmatched. The chain's CDR3 is CASSFPGLAGPSYNEQFF. Written as DNA, the CDR3 is TGTGCCAGCAGCTTCCCGGGACTAGCGGGCCCCTCCTACAATGAGCAGTTCTTC.